The 29 T cell receptor beta chains below all came from one sample that was sequenced in a study of shared clonotypes between healthy human individuals. Profiling relied on immunoSEQ multiplex PCR, and the TCRdb table lists in-frame clones only, not all of them. The profile shows around 980,000 clones, around 78% of them singletons. The sequencing sample was made of memory CD4+ T cells from PBMCs. Subset defined: CD45RA-negative fraction. All receptors derive from a man between 18 and 29 years old in good health. Some clones in this sample may be carry-over from other donors' samples.

The chain employs TRBV18 and TRBJ2-7; a possible D gene is TRBD1 (6 bases). CDR3 length: 13 amino acids. Germline V gene data show CDR1 as KGHSH and CDR2 as LQKENI. The ends were cut back, 3 bases at V and 5 bases at J, with 11 bases in the middle. CDR3 coding DNA: TGTGCCAGCTCACCCGGGACAATCGACGAGCAGTACTTC. This gives the protein CASSPGTIDEQYF.

The chain combines TRBV5-6 with TRBJ1-2; no reliable D call. Trimming took 1 base from V and 0 from J, leaving 7 bases between them. The germline V gene encodes CDR1 SGHDT and CDR2 YYEEEE. The CDR3 covers 14 residues. The DNA of the CDR3 is TGTGCCAGCAGCTTGTTTGGCCCTAACTATGGCTACACCTTC. This encodes CASSLFGPNYGYTF.

To note about this clone: This probably arose from a read error, given a far larger clone one base away. The same CDR3 is also encoded by other DNA sequences in this sample. The chain uses TRBV5-1 and TRBJ2-7, with a possible D match to TRBD2 (5 bases). The CDR3 spans 15 residues. V was clipped by 4 bases and J by 5 bases, with 19 bases between them. The germline V gene has CDR1 SGHRS and CDR2 YFSETQ. CDR3: CASSASPGVPHEQYF. The CDR3 coding sequence is TGCGCCAGCAGCGCGTCCCCCGGGGTCCCCCACGAGCAGTACTTC.

With regard to this clone: It is likely a read error: a sequence one base away is far more abundant. Other nucleotide sequences from this sample produce the same CDR3. The rearrangement links TRBV5-3 to TRBJ2-3, with a tentative D call TRBD2 (6 bases). TRBV5-3 is labeled an ORF, and its function is uncertain. This CDR3 contains 16 residues. The CDR3 bases are TGTGCCAGAAGCTTCGTCTGGGAGGCCACCACAGATACGCAATATTTT. It translates to CARSFVWEATTDTQYF.

This clone was observed once. V usage is TRBV10-3 and J usage is TRBJ1-2, with 7 bases that match TRBD1. Unmatched junction bases numbered 13, after V lost 10 bases and J lost 5 bases. Germline V CDR1 and CDR2: ENHRY, SYGVKD. The CDR3 loop spans 14 amino acids. Here the CDR3 DNA reads TGTGCCACACTACCAGGACAGGAAAGATATGGCTACACCTTC. Translating gives CATLPGQERYGYTF.

DNA for the CDR3: TGTGCCAGCAGCCAAGCGGACAGGGGTTACGAGCAGTACTTC. It codes for CASSQADRGYEQYF. The gene calls are TRBV4-2 and TRBJ2-7; 9 bases match TRBD1. The CDR3 loop spans 14 amino acids. V lost 1 base, J lost 4 bases, and 2 bases stayed unmatched. Germline V CDR1 and CDR2: LGHNA, YNFKEQ.

The chain couples TRBV11-2 to TRBJ2-7; 7 positions agree with TRBD1. Germline V lookup: CDR1 SGHAT, CDR2 FQNNGV. The CDR3 length is 14 residues. V was pared by 1 base and J by 4 bases, with 4 bases of the junction left unmatched. The CDR3 spells CASSLAPTGYEQYF. As DNA, the CDR3 is TGTGCCAGCAGCTTAGCCCCGACAGGGTACGAGCAGTACTTC.

V usage is TRBV28 and J usage is TRBJ2-5; 8 bases fit TRBD2. J lost 5 bases, V lost 3 bases, and 11 bases had no gene match. This CDR3 contains 16 residues. CDR1 and CDR2 (germline): MDHEN, SYDVKM. The DNA of the CDR3 is TGTGCCAGCAGTTTTCAATCGCCGGGAGGGAAGGAGACCCAGTACTTC. Amino acid sequence: CASSFQSPGGKETQYF.

Comments on this clone: The same CDR3 is also encoded by other DNA sequences in this sample. This chain links TRBV19 with TRBJ1-2, with D possibly matching TRBD1 (5 bases). V was clipped by 1 base and J by 5 bases, with 11 bases between them. There are 14 residues in the CDR3. Germline CDR1 and CDR2: LNHDA and SQIVND (reference sequence). CDR3 in amino acids: CASSIGGAGYGYTF. The CDR3 nucleotides read TGTGCCAGTAGTATAGGCGGGGCTGGGTATGGCTACACCTTC.

The gene calls are TRBV6-5 and TRBJ1-2; D is ambiguous. V lost 1 base to trimming and J lost 0 bases, with 9 bases between them. The CDR3 is 15 amino acids. The germline gives CDR1 MNHEY, CDR2 SVGAGI. As DNA, the CDR3 is TGTGCCAGCAGTTACTTTGCCTCCTCTAACTATGGCTACACCTTC. Translating it yields CASSYFASSNYGYTF.

The chain uses TRBV7-9 and TRBJ2-2; 7 nucleotides align to TRBD2. CDR1 SEHNR and CDR2 FQNEAQ come from the germline V gene (reference sequence). V was pared by 7 bases and J by 1 base, with 9 bases of the junction left unmatched. There are 16 residues in the CDR3. The CDR3 DNA reads TGTGCCAGCAACAGAAGGGCGGGAGTGAACACCGGGGAGCTGTTTTTT. Translating gives CASNRRAGVNTGELFF.

The V call is TRBV18, the J call TRBJ1-4; D is uncertain. This CDR3 comprises 13 residues. Per germline, CDR1 KGHSH and CDR2 LQKENI. V was shortened by 6 bases and J by 4 bases, with 9 bases between the two germline ends. The chain's CDR3 is CASSAHSNEKLFF. The CDR3 nucleotides read TGTGCCAGCTCGGCACATAGTAATGAAAAACTGTTTTTT.

This clone was detected only once. The chain couples TRBV9 to TRBJ1-2; D is perhaps TRBD1 (6 bases). There are 14 residues in the CDR3. V was cut by 0 bases and J by 8 bases, with 14 bases left in between. Germline assignment: CDR1 SGDLS and CDR2 YYNGEE. The CDR3: CASSVGTGPGGYTF. The CDR3 DNA reads TGTGCCAGCAGCGTAGGCACAGGGCCGGGGGGCTACACCTTC.

The chain combines TRBV5-1 with TRBJ2-1; a possible D gene is TRBD2 (7 bases). This CDR3 contains 17 residues. Trimming removed 0 bases at V and 10 bases at J, with 23 bases between. CDR1 and CDR2 from the germline V gene are SGHRS and YFSETQ. The CDR3 region is CASSLEGWGLAEPEQFF. CDR3 sequence (DNA): TGCGCCAGCAGCTTGGAAGGCTGGGGGCTAGCGGAACCAGAGCAGTTCTTC.

This chain uses TRBV7-9 with TRBJ1-6; D is uncertain. This CDR3 has 13 residues. V was shortened by 5 bases and J by 8 bases, with 10 bases between the two germline ends. Germline loops: CDR1 SEHNR, CDR2 FQNEAQ (reference sequence). The CDR3, as DNA: TGTGCCAGCAGCCTAGACGGAGATTCACCCCTCCACTTT. This codes for CASSLDGDSPLHF. Combining the CDR3 with reference TRBV7-9 and TRBJ1-6 gives the whole variable domain DTGVSQNPRHKITKRGQNVTFRCDPISEHNRLYWYRQTLGQGPEFLTYFQNEAQLEKSRLLSDRFSAERPKGSFSTLEIQRTEQGDSAMYLCASSLDGDSPLHFGNGTRLTVT.

This clone was observed a handful of times. This chain joins TRBV5-6 and TRBJ2-1, with D unresolved. Germline CDR1 reads SGHDT; CDR2 reads YYEEEE. V shed 5 bases and J shed 7 bases, with 13 bases lying between them. The CDR3 contains 13 residues. The CDR3 DNA reads TGTGCCAGCAGTCGCCAAGAGGTGAATGAGCAGTTCTTC. This translates into CASSRQEVNEQFF.

The gene calls are TRBV11-2 and TRBJ2-7, with D possibly called TRBD1 or TRBD2 (5 bases each). The CDR3 totals 13 residues. Trimming left V 4 bases short and J 5 bases short, with 12 bases between. CDR1 is SGHAT, CDR2 FQNNGV, per germline. The CDR3 DNA reads TGTGCCAGCAGCTGGGGACCAGCCCACGAGCAGTACTTC. Its translation: CASSWGPAHEQYF.

V is TRBV5-4 and J is TRBJ1-4; D might be TRBD1 (6 bases). The germline V gene encodes CDR1 SGHNT and CDR2 YYREEE (reference sequence). V was trimmed by 0 bases and J by 5 bases, leaving 11 bases between them. This CDR3 region has 15 residues. The CDR3 here is CASSLGGGSNEKLFF. CDR3 bases: TGTGCCAGCAGCTTGGGAGGGGGGAGCAATGAAAAACTGTTTTTT.

This clone has a handful of counts. The V gene is TRBV16, the J gene TRBJ2-7; D unresolved. Germline loops: CDR1 KGHSY, CDR2 FQNENV. V lost 5 bases and J 6 bases, leaving 14 bases between the germline ends. The CDR3 totals 13 residues. CDR3 DNA sequence: TGTGCCAGCAGCTGGACGTCTTCTCTCGAGCAGTACTTC. Encoded protein: CASSWTSSLEQYF.

This chain uses TRBV5-1 with TRBJ2-3; D call uncertain. With 5 bases removed from V and 4 bases from J, the gap between germline ends came to 14 bases. Per germline, CDR1 SGHRS and CDR2 YFSETQ. The CDR3 is made up of 14 amino acids. CDR3: CASRIDLQPDTQYF. CDR3 nucleotides: TGCGCCAGCAGGATAGACCTTCAGCCAGATACGCAGTATTTT.

V and J are TRBV27 and TRBJ1-5, with 12 bases fitting TRBD1. Per the germline V gene, CDR1 is MNHEY and CDR2 is SMNVEV (reference sequence). V gave up 1 base and J gave up 6 bases; unmatched junction bases: 7. The CDR3 is made up of 17 amino acids. The CDR3 reads CASSLFAGTGGLQPQHF. Here the CDR3 DNA reads TGTGCCAGCAGTTTATTCGCCGGGACAGGGGGCCTTCAGCCCCAGCATTTT.

V and J are TRBV10-3 and TRBJ2-7; D possibly corresponds to TRBD1 (5 bases). The germline gives CDR1 ENHRY, CDR2 SYGVKD. CDR3 size: 14 residues. V was cut by 0 bases and J by 7 bases, with 13 bases left in between. The CDR3 is CAISESGQGEEQYF. As DNA, the CDR3 is TGTGCCATCAGTGAGTCCGGGCAGGGTGAAGAGCAGTACTTC.

V gene TRBV5-4 combines with J gene TRBJ1-2; possible D gene TRBD1, 5 bases. Germline CDR1 and CDR2: SGHNT and YYREEE (reference sequence). The ends were cut back, 4 bases at V and 4 bases at J, with 17 bases in the middle. The CDR3 has 15 amino acids. The CDR3 spells CASSPSGDGIYGYTF. The DNA for the CDR3 is TGTGCCAGCAGCCCTAGCGGGGACGGGATCTATGGCTACACCTTC.

The chain couples TRBV6-1 to TRBJ2-2, with 7 nucleotides matching TRBD1. Germline loops: CDR1 MNHNS, CDR2 SASEGT. The V segment lost 8 bases and the J segment 0 bases; nucleotides outside the gene matches: 3. The CDR3 spans 14 residues. In DNA form, the CDR3 reads TGTGCCAGCCGGGACAGAGCGAACACCGGGGAGCTGTTTTTT. This codes for CASRDRANTGELFF.

The chain is built from TRBV14 and TRBJ2-3, with D unresolved. V was trimmed by 2 bases and J by 1 base, leaving 10 bases between them. The CDR3 has 15 residues. Germline V CDR1 and CDR2: SGHDN, FVKESK. CDR3 residues: CASSQRRPGTDTQYF. DNA of the CDR3: TGTGCCAGCAGCCAACGGCGGCCGGGCACAGATACGCAGTATTTT. Using reference TRBV14 and TRBJ2-3 for the parts outside the CDR3, the full variable domain is EAGVTQFPSHSVIEKGQTVTLRCDPISGHDNLYWYRRVMGKEIKFLLHFVKESKQDESGMPNNRFLAERTGGTYSTLKVQPAELEDSGVYFCASSQRRPGTDTQYFGPGTRLTVL.

The chain joins TRBV5-1 to TRBJ2-1, with a possible D match to TRBD2 (5 bases). From germline, CDR1 is SGHRS and CDR2 YFSETQ. This CDR3 spans 14 amino acids. Trimming took 3 bases from V and 9 from J, leaving 16 bases between them. CDR3 nucleotide sequence: TGCGCCAGCAGCTCCCACACAACCGAGGGTGAGCAGTTCTTC. This encodes CASSSHTTEGEQFF.

This clone was counted a single time. The chain is built from TRBV7-3 and TRBJ2-2; the D is unclear. Trimming cost V 0 bases and J 6 bases, with 5 bases left between them. The CDR3 length is 13 residues. Germline CDR1 is SGHTA and CDR2 is FQGTGA. CDR3 amino acids: CASSLTPAGELFF. CDR3 bases: TGTGCCAGCAGCTTAACACCAGCCGGGGAGCTGTTTTTT.

The genes are TRBV11-1 and TRBJ1-4; D is possibly TRBD1 (6 bases). The CDR3 loop spans 17 amino acids. CDR1 and CDR2 from the germline V gene are SGHAT and FQDESV (reference sequence). Trimming removed 3 bases at V and 12 bases at J, with 26 bases between. The CDR3 bases are TGTGCCAGCAGCTTTTCCCGAGGAGGACAGAGGCAGAGGGAACTGTTTTTT. This codes for CASSFSRGGQRQRELFF.

This clone was counted at least ten times. The CDR3 loop is CASSGLAGGPHNEQFF. CDR3 coding DNA: TGTGCCAGCAGTGGACTAGCGGGAGGGCCCCACAATGAGCAGTTCTTC. The chain carries TRBV6-1 and TRBJ2-1; the match to TRBD2 covers 14 bases. The CDR3 spans 16 residues. Germline V lookup: CDR1 MNHNS, CDR2 SASEGT. The J segment lost 5 bases and the V segment lost 4 bases, leaving 4 bases of the junction unmatched.